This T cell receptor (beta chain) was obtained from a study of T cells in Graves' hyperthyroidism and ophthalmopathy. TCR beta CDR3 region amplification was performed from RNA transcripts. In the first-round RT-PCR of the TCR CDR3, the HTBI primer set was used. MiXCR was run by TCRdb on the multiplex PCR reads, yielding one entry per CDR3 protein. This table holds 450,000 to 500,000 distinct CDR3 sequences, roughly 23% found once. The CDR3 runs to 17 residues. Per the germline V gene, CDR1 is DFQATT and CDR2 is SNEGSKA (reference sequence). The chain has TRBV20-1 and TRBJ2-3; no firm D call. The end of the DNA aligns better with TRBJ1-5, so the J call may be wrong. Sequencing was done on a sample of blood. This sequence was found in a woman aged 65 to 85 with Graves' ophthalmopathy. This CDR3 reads CSVSTRTSGRSTDTQHF. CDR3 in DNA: TGCAGTGTTAGTACCCGGACTAGCGGGAGGAGTACAGATACGCAGCATTTT.